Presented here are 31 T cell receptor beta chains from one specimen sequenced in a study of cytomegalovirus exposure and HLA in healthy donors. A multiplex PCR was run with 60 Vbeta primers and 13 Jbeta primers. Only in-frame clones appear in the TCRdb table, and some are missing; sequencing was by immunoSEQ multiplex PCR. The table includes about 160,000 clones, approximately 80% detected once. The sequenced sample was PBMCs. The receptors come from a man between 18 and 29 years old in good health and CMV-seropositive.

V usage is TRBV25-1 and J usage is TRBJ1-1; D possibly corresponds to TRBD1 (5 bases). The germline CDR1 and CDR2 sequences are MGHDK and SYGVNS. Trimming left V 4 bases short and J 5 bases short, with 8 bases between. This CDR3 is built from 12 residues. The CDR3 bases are TGTGCCAGCAGTGGGGAGGGGACTGAAGCTTTCTTT. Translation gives CASSGEGTEAFF.

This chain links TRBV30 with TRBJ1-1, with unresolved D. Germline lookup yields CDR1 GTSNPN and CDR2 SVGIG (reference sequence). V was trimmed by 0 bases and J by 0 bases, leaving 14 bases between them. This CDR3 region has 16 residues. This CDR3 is CAWSVPRHQMNTEAFF. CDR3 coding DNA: TGTGCCTGGAGTGTTCCGCGCCACCAAATGAACACTGAAGCTTTCTTT.

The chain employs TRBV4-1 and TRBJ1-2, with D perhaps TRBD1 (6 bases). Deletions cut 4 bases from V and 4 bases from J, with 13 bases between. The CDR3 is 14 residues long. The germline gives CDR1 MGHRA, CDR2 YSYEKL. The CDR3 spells CASSPQTGIYGYTF. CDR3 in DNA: TGCGCCAGCAGCCCGCAGACAGGAATCTATGGCTACACCTTC.

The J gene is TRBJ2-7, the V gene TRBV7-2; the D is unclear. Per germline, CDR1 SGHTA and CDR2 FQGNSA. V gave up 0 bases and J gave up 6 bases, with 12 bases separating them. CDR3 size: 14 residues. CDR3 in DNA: TGTGCCAGCAGCTTAGCAGGCGGCGAGCGCGAGCAGTACTTC. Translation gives CASSLAGGEREQYF.

The CDR3 region has the DNA TGTGCCAGCACCCCCAACAGGTCTGAAAAACTGTTTTTT. Translated: CASTPNRSEKLFF. This chain uses TRBV2 with TRBJ1-4; D possibly corresponds to TRBD1 (5 bases). This CDR3 is 13 amino acids long. The germline CDR1 and CDR2 sequences are SNHLY and FYNNEI. Trimming took off 7 bases at V and 7 bases at J, with 13 bases between the two ends.

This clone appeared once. The CDR3: CATRTGGTEAFF. CDR3 nucleotides: TGCGCCACGCGGACAGGGGGGACTGAAGCTTTCTTT. This chain links TRBV10-1 with TRBJ1-1; 10 nucleotides align to TRBD1. V gave up 10 bases and J gave up 5 bases; unmatched junction bases: 4. Germline CDR1 and CDR2: WNHNN and SYGVQD (reference sequence). This CDR3 is 12 amino acids long.

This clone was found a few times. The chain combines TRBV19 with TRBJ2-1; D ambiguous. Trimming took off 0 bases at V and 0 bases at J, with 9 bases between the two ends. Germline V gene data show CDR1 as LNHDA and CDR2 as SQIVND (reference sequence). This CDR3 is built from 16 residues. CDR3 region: CASSIDSRSSYNEQFF. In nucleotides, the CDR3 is TGTGCCAGTAGTATAGACTCTCGGAGCTCCTACAATGAGCAGTTCTTC.

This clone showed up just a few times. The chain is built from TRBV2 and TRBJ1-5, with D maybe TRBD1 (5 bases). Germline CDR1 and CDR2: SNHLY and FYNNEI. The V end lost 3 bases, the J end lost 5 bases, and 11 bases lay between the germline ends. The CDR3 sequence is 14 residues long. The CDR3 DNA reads TGTGCCAGCAGTGAGGGTAGCAGGGATCAGCCCCAGCATTTT. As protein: CASSEGSRDQPQHF. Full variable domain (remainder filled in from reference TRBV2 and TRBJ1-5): EPEVTQTPSHQVTQMGQEVILRCVPISNHLYFYWYRQILGQKVEFLVSFYNNEISEKSEIFDDQFSVERPDGSNFTLKIRSTKLEDSAMYFCASSEGSRDQPQHFGDGTRLSIL.

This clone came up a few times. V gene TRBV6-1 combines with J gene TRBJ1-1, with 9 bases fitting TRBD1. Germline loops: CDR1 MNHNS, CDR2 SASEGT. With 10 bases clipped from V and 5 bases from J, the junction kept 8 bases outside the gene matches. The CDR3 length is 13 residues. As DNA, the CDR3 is TGTGCCACCCCGGGACAGGGACGGACTGAAGCTTTCTTT. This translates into CATPGQGRTEAFF.

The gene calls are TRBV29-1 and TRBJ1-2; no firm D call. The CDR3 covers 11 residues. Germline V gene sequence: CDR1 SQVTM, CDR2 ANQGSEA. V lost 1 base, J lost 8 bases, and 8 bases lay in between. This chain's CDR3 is CSVEAGSGYTF. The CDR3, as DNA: TGCAGCGTTGAAGCAGGTTCCGGCTACACCTTC. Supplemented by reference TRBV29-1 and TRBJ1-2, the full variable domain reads SAVISQKPSRDICQRGTSLTIQCQVDSQVTMMFWYRQQPGQSLTLIATANQGSEATYESGFVIDKFPISRPNLTFSTLTVSNMSPEDSSIYLCSVEAGSGYTFGSGTRLTVV.

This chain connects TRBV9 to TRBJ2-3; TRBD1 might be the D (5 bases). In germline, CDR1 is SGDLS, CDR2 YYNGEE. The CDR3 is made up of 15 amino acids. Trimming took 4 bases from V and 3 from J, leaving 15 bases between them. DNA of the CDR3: TGTGCCAGCAGCCCCCAAGGGGCGCCTACAGATACGCAGTATTTT. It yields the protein CASSPQGAPTDTQYF.

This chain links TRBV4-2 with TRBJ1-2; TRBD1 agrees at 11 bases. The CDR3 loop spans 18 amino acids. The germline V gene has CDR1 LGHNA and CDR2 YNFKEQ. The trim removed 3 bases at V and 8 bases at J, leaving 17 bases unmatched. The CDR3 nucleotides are TGTGCCAGCAGCCAGGGGATCGGCGGGGACAGGGGGTCGAAGGGCTACACCTTC. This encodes CASSQGIGGDRGSKGYTF.

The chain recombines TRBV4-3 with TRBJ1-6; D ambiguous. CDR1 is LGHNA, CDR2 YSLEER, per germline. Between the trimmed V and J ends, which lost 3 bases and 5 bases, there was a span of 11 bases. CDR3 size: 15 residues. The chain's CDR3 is CASSQAGGDNSPLHF. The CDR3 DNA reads TGCGCCAGCAGCCAGGCCGGCGGGGATAATTCACCCCTCCACTTT.

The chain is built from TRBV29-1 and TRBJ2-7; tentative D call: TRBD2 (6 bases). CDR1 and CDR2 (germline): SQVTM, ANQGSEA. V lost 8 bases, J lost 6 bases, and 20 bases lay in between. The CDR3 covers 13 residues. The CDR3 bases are TGCAGCTCCCGTGATACCCAGGGAGGCGAGCAGTACTTC. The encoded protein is CSSRDTQGGEQYF.

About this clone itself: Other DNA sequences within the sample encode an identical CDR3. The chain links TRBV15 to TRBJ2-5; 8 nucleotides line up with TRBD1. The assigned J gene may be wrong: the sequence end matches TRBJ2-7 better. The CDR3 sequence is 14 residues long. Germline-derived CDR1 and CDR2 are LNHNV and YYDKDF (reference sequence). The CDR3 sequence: CATSRDRGPYEQYF. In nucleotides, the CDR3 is TGTGCCACCAGCAGAGACAGGGGGCCCTACGAGCAGTACTTC.

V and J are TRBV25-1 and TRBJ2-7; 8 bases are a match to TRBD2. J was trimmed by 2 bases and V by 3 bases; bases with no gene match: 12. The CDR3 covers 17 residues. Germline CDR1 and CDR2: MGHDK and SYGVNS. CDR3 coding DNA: TGTGCCAGCAGTGACACCACCGGGGGGGGTGATACCTACGAGCAGTACTTC. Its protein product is CASSDTTGGGDTYEQYF.

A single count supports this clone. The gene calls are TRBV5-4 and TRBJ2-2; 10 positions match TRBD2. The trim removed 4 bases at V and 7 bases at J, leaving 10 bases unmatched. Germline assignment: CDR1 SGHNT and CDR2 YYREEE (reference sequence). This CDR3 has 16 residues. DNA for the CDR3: TGTGCCAGCAGCAAGGGTAGCGGGGGGTTGATCGGGGAGCTGTTTTTT. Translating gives CASSKGSGGLIGELFF.

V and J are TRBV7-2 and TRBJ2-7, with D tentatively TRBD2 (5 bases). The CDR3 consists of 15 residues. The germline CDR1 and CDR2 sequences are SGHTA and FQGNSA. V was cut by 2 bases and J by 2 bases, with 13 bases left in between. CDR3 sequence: CASSLFRGSTYEQYF. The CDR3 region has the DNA TGTGCCAGCAGCTTATTTCGAGGGAGTACCTACGAGCAGTACTTC.

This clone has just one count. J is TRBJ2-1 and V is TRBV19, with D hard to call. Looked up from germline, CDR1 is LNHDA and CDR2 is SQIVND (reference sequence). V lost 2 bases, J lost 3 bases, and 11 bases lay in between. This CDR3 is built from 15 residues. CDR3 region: CASSIMSVHYNEQFF. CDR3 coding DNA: TGTGCCAGTAGTATAATGAGCGTTCACTACAATGAGCAGTTCTTC.

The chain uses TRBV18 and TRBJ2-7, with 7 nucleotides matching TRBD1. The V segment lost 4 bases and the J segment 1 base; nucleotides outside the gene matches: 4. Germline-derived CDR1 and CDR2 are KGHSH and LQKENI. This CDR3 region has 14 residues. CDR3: CASSQGTESYEQYF. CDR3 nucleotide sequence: TGTGCCAGCTCACAAGGGACAGAGTCCTACGAGCAGTACTTC.

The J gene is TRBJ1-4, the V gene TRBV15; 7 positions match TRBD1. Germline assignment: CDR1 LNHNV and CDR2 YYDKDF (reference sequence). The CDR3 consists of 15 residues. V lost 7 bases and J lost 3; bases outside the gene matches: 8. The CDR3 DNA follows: TGTGCCACCATCCACACCGGGACAGCTAATGAAAAACTGTTTTTT. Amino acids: CATIHTGTANEKLFF.

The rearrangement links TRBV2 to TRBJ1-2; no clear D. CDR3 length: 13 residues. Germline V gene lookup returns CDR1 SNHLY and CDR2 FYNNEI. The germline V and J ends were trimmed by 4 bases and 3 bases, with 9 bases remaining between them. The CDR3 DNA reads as TGTGCCAGCAGTGTCGGGAGGGACTATGGCTACACCTTC. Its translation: CASSVGRDYGYTF.

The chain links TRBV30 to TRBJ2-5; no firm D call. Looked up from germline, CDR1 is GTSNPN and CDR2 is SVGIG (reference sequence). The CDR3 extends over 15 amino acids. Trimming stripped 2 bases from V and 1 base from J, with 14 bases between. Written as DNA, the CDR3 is TGTGCCTGGAGTCGAGGCAGTTCCTCCCAAGAGACCCAGTACTTC. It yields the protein CAWSRGSSSQETQYF. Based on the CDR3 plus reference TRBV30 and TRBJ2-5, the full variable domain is SQTIHQWPATLVQPVGSPLSLECTVEGTSNPNLYWYRQAAGRGLQLLFYSVGIGQISSEVPQNLSASRPQDRQFILSSKKLLLSDSGFYLCAWSRGSSSQETQYFGPGTRLLVL.

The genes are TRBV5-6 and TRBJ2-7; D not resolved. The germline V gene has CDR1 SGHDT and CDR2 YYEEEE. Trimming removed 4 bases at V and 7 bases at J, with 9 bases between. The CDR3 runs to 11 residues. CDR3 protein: CASSPHWEQYF. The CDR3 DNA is TGTGCCAGCAGCCCCCACTGGGAGCAGTACTTC.

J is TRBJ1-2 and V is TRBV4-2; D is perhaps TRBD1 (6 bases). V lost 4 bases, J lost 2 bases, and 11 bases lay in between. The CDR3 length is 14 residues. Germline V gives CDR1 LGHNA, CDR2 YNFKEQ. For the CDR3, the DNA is TGTGCCAGCAGCCGCTCCGGACAGAACTATGGCTACACCTTC. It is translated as CASSRSGQNYGYTF.

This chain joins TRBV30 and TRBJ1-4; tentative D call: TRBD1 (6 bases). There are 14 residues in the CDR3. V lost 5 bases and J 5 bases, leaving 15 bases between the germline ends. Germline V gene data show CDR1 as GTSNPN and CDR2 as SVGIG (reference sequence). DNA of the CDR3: TGTGCCTGGTCAGGGGCGATAATAAATGAAAAACTGTTTTTT. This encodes CAWSGAIINEKLFF. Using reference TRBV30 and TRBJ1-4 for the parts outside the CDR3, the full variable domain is SQTIHQWPATLVQPVGSPLSLECTVEGTSNPNLYWYRQAAGRGLQLLFYSVGIGQISSEVPQNLSASRPQDRQFILSSKKLLLSDSGFYLCAWSGAIINEKLFFGSGTQLSVL.

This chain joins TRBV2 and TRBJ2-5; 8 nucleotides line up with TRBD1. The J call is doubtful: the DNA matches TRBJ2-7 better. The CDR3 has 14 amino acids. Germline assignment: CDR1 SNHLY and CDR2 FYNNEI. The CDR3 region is CASSDRTGKYEQYF. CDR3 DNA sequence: TGTGCCAGCAGTGATAGGACAGGGAAATACGAGCAGTACTTC.

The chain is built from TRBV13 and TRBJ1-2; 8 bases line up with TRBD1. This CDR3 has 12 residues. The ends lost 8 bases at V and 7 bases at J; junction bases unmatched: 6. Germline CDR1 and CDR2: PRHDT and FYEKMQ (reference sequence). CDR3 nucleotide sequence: TGTGCCAGCCGACAGGGGTCCCGTGGCTACACCTTC. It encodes CASRQGSRGYTF.

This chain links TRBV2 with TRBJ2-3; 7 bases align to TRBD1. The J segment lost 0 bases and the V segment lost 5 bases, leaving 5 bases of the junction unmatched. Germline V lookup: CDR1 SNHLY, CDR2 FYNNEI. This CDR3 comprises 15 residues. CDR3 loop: CASSRQGPSTDTQYF. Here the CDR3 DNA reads TGTGCCAGCAGTCGACAGGGCCCTAGCACAGATACGCAGTATTTT.

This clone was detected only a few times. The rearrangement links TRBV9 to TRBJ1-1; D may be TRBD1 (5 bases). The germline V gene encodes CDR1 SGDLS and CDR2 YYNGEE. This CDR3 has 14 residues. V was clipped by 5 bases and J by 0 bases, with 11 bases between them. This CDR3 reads CASSKAGLNTEAFF. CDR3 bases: TGTGCCAGCAGTAAGGCAGGGTTGAACACTGAAGCTTTCTTT.

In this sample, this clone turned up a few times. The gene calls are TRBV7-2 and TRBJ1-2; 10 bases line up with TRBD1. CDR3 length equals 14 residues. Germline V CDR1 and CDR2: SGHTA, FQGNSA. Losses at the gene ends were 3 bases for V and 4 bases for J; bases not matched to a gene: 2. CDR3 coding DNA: TGTGCCAGCAGCTTTGGACAGGGGGTCTATGGCTACACCTTC. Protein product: CASSFGQGVYGYTF.